This TCR beta chain is drawn from a study of beta chain features in type 1 diabetes. Study-level findings and limits: Among patients, naive, central memory and Treg TCRB repertoires appeared more similar than among healthy donors. The study found moderately but significantly shorter TCRB CDR3s in all four CD4+ subsets of Type 1 diabetes patients.

Averaging approximately 120 mL, one heparinised blood draw was given by each donor. CDR1 MDHEN and CDR2 SYDVKM come from the germline V gene. The CDR3 sequence is 14 residues long. The ends were cut back, 5 bases at V and 2 bases at J, with 13 bases in the middle. Reverse transcribing all isolated RNA meant expressed TCRB transcripts were sequenced. Clones were read by immunoSEQ multiplex PCR, and TCRdb kept only the in-frame ones, dropping some. The data contain over 150,000 clones, 6.5% to 10% of them seen just once; the ten biggest clones take up 0.45% to 0.6%. This clone has more than one count but fewer than ten. Its antigen remains unknown.

This TCR was recovered from a woman between 18 and 29 years old with type 1 diabetes. The J gene is TRBJ2-7, the V gene TRBV28; D is ambiguous. The specimen sequenced was central memory CD4+ T cells from blood. The CDR3 here is CASSRTVLAYEQYF. The CDR3 nucleotides are TGTGCCAGCAGTCGAACAGTATTAGCCTACGAGCAGTACTTC.